Listed below are T cell receptor beta chains from one sample, sequenced in a study of cytomegalovirus exposure and HLA in healthy donors. Sequencing was performed with immunoSEQ multiplex PCR; in TCRdb, only in-frame clones are kept and a portion is missing. The repertoire consists of fewer than 400,000 clones, with around 90% occurring once and the leading ten covering around 0.91%. Sequencing was carried out using PBMCs. These receptors were collected from a man aged 25-40 years in good health and CMV-seronegative. Each CDR3 is given with its conserved first and last residue. D genes are given only for firm matches. The listing skips clone size in some rows; elsewhere it reads once, few, many or a size class.

v_gene	j_gene	abundance	d_gene	CDR3aa	CDR3nt
TRBV11-2	TRBJ2-2	NA	NA	CASSLWSRGTGELFF	TGTGCCAGCAGCTTATGGTCCAGGGGCACCGGGGAGCTGTTTTTT
TRBV5-1	TRBJ1-1	NA	NA	CASSLGGEAFF	TGCGCCAGCAGCTTGGGCGGTGAAGCTTTCTTT
TRBV19	TRBJ2-3	NA	NA	CASSIDRLAGTDTQYF	TGTGCCAGTAGTATAGATAGGCTAGCAGGAACAGATACGCAGTATTTT
TRBV14	TRBJ1-1	NA	NA	CASSQDPRDKHTEAFF	TGTGCCAGCAGCCAAGATCCCCGGGACAAACACACTGAAGCTTTCTTT
TRBV4-2	TRBJ2-1	once	TRBD2	CASSLGLAGYNEQFF	TGTGCCAGCAGCCTCGGACTAGCGGGGTACAATGAGCAGTTCTTC
TRBV4-1	TRBJ2-7	NA	TRBD1	CASSQFGTGPTIYEQYF	TGCGCCAGCAGCCAATTTGGGACAGGTCCCACCATCTACGAGCAGTACTTC
TRBV11-2	TRBJ1-1	NA	TRBD1	CASSLGHGQGATEAFF	TGTGCCAGCAGCTTAGGTCACGGACAGGGGGCTACTGAAGCTTTCTTT
TRBV29-1	TRBJ2-1	NA	NA	CSVGGGPSYNEQFF	TGCAGCGTTGGGGGGGGCCCCTCCTACAATGAGCAGTTCTTC
TRBV5-1	TRBJ1-2	NA	TRBD1	CASGTEFSILYTF	TGCGCCAGCGGGACAGAGTTCTCTATCCTCTACACCTTC
TRBV27	TRBJ2-3	NA	NA	CATYREGDTQYF	TGTGCCACCTACAGGGAAGGAGATACGCAGTATTTT
TRBV19	TRBJ1-1	NA	NA	CASSITQGRTEAFF	TGTGCCAGTAGTATAACCCAGGGGAGAACTGAAGCTTTCTTT
TRBV27	TRBJ1-6	NA	NA	CASSPTLTDHGSPLHF	TGTGCCAGCAGCCCAACCTTGACAGACCACGGTTCACCCCTCCACTTT
TRBV11-2	TRBJ2-3	NA	TRBD1	CASSSGQGVPDTDTQYF	TGTGCCAGCAGCTCTGGACAGGGGGTGCCAGACACAGATACGCAGTATTTT
TRBV2	TRBJ1-1	NA	NA	CASSGDPGYKAFF	TGTGCCAGCAGTGGAGACCCAGGGTATAAAGCTTTCTTT
TRBV5-1	TRBJ2-7	NA	TRBD1	CASSPIPTGNYEQYF	TGCGCCAGCAGCCCAATCCCGACAGGGAATTACGAGCAGTACTTC
TRBV10-1	TRBJ2-5	NA	TRBD2	CASSESGGRQETQYF	TGCGCCAGCAGTGAGTCCGGCGGGAGACAAGAGACCCAGTACTTC